This TCR beta chain is drawn from a study of T-cell memory formation after mild COVID-19 (dated by TCRdb to 2020 to 2023). Background for the entire study: Most TCR sequence clusters were specific to one of the two donors. T-cell clones expanding and contracting after mild COVID-19 in a couple of donors were tracked by longitudinal TCRalpha and TCRbeta repertoire sequencing. The cohort comprised two young, previously healthy adult volunteers, one female and one male.

The CDR3 goes from the cysteine to the phenylalanine over 14 residues. Solely the CDR3 DNA is kept, with 42 bases framed from the first base. V sheds 4 bases and J sheds 3 bases, leaving 13 bases between their ends. The germline V gene (reference sequence) supplies CDR1 SGHNT and CDR2 YYREEE. Only a few counts were recorded for this clonotype. Its specific antigen is unknown. It has no much larger one-base neighbor in the sample; base qualities were not kept. PBMCs were isolated by Ficoll-Paque density gradient centrifugation. Sequencing instrument: Illumina NovaSeq 6000. cDNA libraries for TCRalpha and TCRbeta were prepared by 5'RACE using constant-segment primers, with sample barcodes and unique molecular identifiers added. RNA was extracted from every sample with Trizol reagent. Amplification of the libraries took two PCR steps, and the second step added a second sample barcode plus Illumina TruSeq adapters. Sequencing of libraries was performed on an Illumina NovaSeq with 2 x 150 bp paired-end reads. On the authors' methods: The reads were demultiplexed and collapsed into UMI-guided consensus sequences using migec v1.2.7. Using mixcr v2.1.11, UMI consensuses were aligned to TRA and TRB V and J templates and then assembled into clonotypes. Expanded or contracted clonotypes were those called significant by both edgeR and NoisET, with noise models trained on biological replicates. For edgeR calls, the cutoffs were a false discovery rate-adjusted p below 0.01 and a log2 fold-change threshold of 1. As an exploratory analysis of dynamics, PCA with hierarchical clustering was applied to max-normalized trajectories of the 1000 most abundant clonotypes. The CD4 or CD8 phenotype of responding clones was assigned using the separately sequenced CD4+ and CD8+ repertoires. TCRdb reworked the public reads: Q25 trimming with fastp, MiXCR clone assembly, productive beta chains retained. Every entry covers one CDR3 protein and lists the most common genes and DNA from its rows. These V and J calls are TCRdb output, not the study's own analysis. This sample holds some 86,000 distinct CDR3 sequences; 25% were observed only once. About 40% of the sample is taken by the ten largest.

Here is what the overall study found, with its caveats: The study included only a couple of mild cases, and larger cohorts that include severe cases with pre-infection samples were judged to be necessary. From day 15 to 85, contracting clones showed balanced CD4/CD8 phenotypes, whereas a second wave of clones that expanded from day 15 to 37 leaned towards CD4+. Some responding clones were detected in pre-infection memory, which suggested that pre-existing cross-reactive memory T cells had joined the SARS-CoV-2 response. Contracting CD4+ clones appeared mostly in the CM and EM memory subsets, whereas CD8+ clones were enriched in EMRA. Whether the second-wave clones peaking on day 37 were SARS-CoV-2 specific was not confirmed.

The V and J segments used are TRBV5-4 and TRBJ1-1; TRBD1 is perhaps the D gene, given 5 matching bases. The receptor comes from a man between 18 and 29 years old who had mild COVID-19 (a few samples of this study predate the infection). The sample titles of this study are shuffled in the database, so cell type and time point are left out; the donor was told from shared clones. Sequencing was performed on PBMCs or a T cell subset sorted from them (not recorded which). The CDR3 has the sequence CASSPTGGYTEAFF. The sequence in DNA is TGTGCCAGCAGCCCCACCGGGGGGTACACTGAAGCTTTCTTT.